What follows are 27 T cell receptor beta chains derived from one specimen sequenced in a study of T cells after yellow fever vaccination. TCRdb redid the calling of the 5' RACE reads with MiXCR, one entry per CDR3 protein. The repertoire holds 55,000 or so distinct CDR3 sequences, with less than 8.5% as singletons. This material consisted of CD8+ T cells not binding an NS4B(214-222) dextramer, sorted from PBMCs, taken around 45 days after the first yellow fever vaccination. These receptors were obtained from a man in his late teens or twenties who received the YFV17D yellow fever vaccine.

This chain joins TRBV29-1 and TRBJ1-2, with D perhaps matching TRBD1 (5 bases). Deletions cut 6 bases from V and 4 bases from J, with 9 bases between. Germline V lookup: CDR1 SQVTM, CDR2 ANQGSEA. The CDR3 has 11 amino acids. CDR3: CSVTRAYGYTF. In DNA form, the CDR3 reads TGCAGCGTGACCAGGGCCTATGGCTACACCTTC.

The V and J genes are TRBV6-5 and TRBJ2-3, with D perhaps TRBD1 or TRBD2 (5 bases each). Trimming took off 4 bases at V and 2 bases at J, with 13 bases between the two ends. Germline V gene sequence: CDR1 MNHEY, CDR2 SVGAGI. The CDR3 extends over 15 amino acids. This CDR3 is CASSSRRGLTDTQYF. The CDR3 region has the DNA TGTGCCAGCAGTTCCCGCCGGGGCCTCACAGATACGCAGTATTTT.

This clonotype was picked up many times. The chain links TRBV4-2 to TRBJ1-4, with 11 bases matching TRBD1. This CDR3 is built from 16 residues. Germline V CDR1 and CDR2: LGHNA, YNFKEQ. The trim removed 0 bases at V and 7 bases at J, leaving 4 bases unmatched. CDR3 in amino acids: CASSQDAGTGGEKLFF. CDR3 DNA sequence: TGTGCCAGCAGCCAAGATGCGGGGACAGGGGGTGAAAAACTGTTTTTT.

Many counts were recorded for this clonotype. This chain joins TRBV6-1 and TRBJ1-1; D not resolved. CDR1 is MNHNS and CDR2 is SASEGT in the germline V gene. The CDR3 runs to 13 residues. Between the trimmed V and J ends, which lost 4 bases and 0 bases, there was a span of 6 bases. CDR3: CASSANMNTEAFF. The CDR3 DNA reads as TGTGCCAGCAGTGCTAACATGAACACTGAAGCTTTCTTT.

The chain carries TRBV18 and TRBJ2-2; D not certain. Germline loops: CDR1 KGHSH, CDR2 LQKENI. V lost 3 bases and J lost 0, with 8 bases in between. The CDR3 runs 15 residues. CDR3 sequence reads: CASSPGSSNTGELFF. The CDR3 DNA sequence: TGTGCCAGCTCACCGGGCAGCTCGAACACCGGGGAGCTGTTTTTT. The whole variable domain, remainder taken from reference TRBV18 and TRBJ2-2, is NAGVMQNPRHLVRRRGQEARLRCSPMKGHSHVYWYRQLPEEGLKFMVYLQKENIIDESGMPKERFSAEFPKEGPSILRIQQVVRGDSAAYFCASSPGSSNTGELFFGEGSRLTVL.

This clonotype was counted at least ten times. This chain's CDR3 is CAISASSSLVRADRTYEQYF. As DNA, the CDR3 is TGTGCCATCAGTGCCAGTTCCTCACTCGTCCGAGCTGACCGTACCTACGAGCAGTACTTC. The V gene is TRBV10-3, the J gene TRBJ2-7; unclear D gene. Deletions cut 4 bases from V and 2 bases from J, with 30 bases between. Germline V gene data show CDR1 as ENHRY and CDR2 as SYGVKD. The CDR3 spans 20 residues.

This clonotype was seen at least ten times. CDR3 region: CASSHPTDADGNQPQHF. In DNA form, the CDR3 reads TGCGCCAGCAGCCACCCGACCGACGCTGATGGCAATCAGCCCCAGCATTTT. The J gene is TRBJ1-5, the V gene TRBV4-1, with D unclear. The CDR3 contains 17 residues. Germline V gene sequence: CDR1 MGHRA, CDR2 YSYEKL. Trimming pared 3 bases from V and 2 bases from J, leaving 17 bases between.

The chain uses TRBV27 and TRBJ1-1; tentatively, D is TRBD1 (5 bases). V was trimmed by 5 bases and J by 0 bases, leaving 16 bases between them. Germline loops: CDR1 MNHEY, CDR2 SMNVEV (reference sequence). The CDR3 covers 16 residues. The CDR3 spells CASSPILGPVNTEAFF. The DNA of the CDR3 is TGTGCCAGCAGTCCGATTCTGGGACCGGTGAACACTGAAGCTTTCTTT.

This clonotype was detected ten times or more. The chain uses TRBV12-3 or TRBV12-4 and TRBJ2-5, with 7 positions matching TRBD1. The ends lost 6 bases at V and 1 base at J; junction bases unmatched: 5. This CDR3 has 14 residues. CDR3 bases: TGTGCCAGCAGAAAACAGGGGACCCAAGAGACCCAGTACTTC. Its translation is CASRKQGTQETQYF.

This clonotype was counted many times. The J gene is TRBJ1-6, the V gene TRBV12-3 or TRBV12-4, with D tentatively TRBD1 (6 bases). The V and J ends lost 3 bases and 9 bases respectively, with 15 bases between them. The CDR3 totals 15 residues. The CDR3 DNA is TGTGCCAGCAGTTTTATCCCTCAGGGGTCTTCACCCCTCCACTTT. It is translated as CASSFIPQGSSPLHF.

This clonotype turned up a few times. This chain joins TRBV5-1 and TRBJ2-1, with 10 bases fitting TRBD1. Trimming at V came to 0 bases and at J to 7 bases, leaving 4 bases not matched to a gene. Germline-derived CDR1 and CDR2 are SGHRS and YFSETQ. The CDR3 is made up of 15 amino acids. CDR3 amino acids: CASSLGQGAWNEQFF. CDR3 coding DNA: TGCGCCAGCAGCTTGGGACAGGGGGCTTGGAATGAGCAGTTCTTC.

The table lists this clonotype with many counts. The chain has TRBV29-1 and TRBJ1-1; 8 bases align to TRBD1. The V gene's germline CDR1 is SQVTM and CDR2 ANQGSEA. The junction had 6 bases not matched to a gene; V was cut back by 6 bases and J by 0 bases. CDR3 size: 14 residues. The CDR3 spells CSVWTGWMNTEAFF. The DNA of the CDR3 is TGCAGCGTCTGGACAGGGTGGATGAACACTGAAGCTTTCTTT.

This clonotype was recorded at least ten times. The chain links TRBV13 to TRBJ2-5, with no clear D. V lost 4 bases to trimming and J lost 1 base, with 4 bases between them. Germline V lookup: CDR1 PRHDT, CDR2 FYEKMQ (reference sequence). The CDR3 covers 12 residues. In nucleotides, the CDR3 is TGTGCCAGCAGCTCCTTCCAAGAGACCCAGTACTTC. Residues: CASSSFQETQYF.

This clonotype was recorded at least ten times. The V and J genes are TRBV4-1 and TRBJ1-1, with D unclear. The CDR3 extends over 16 amino acids. The germline CDR1 and CDR2 sequences are MGHRA and YSYEKL. Trimming left V 0 bases short and J 0 bases short, with 11 bases between. The CDR3 sequence: CASSQEVAMLNTEAFF. In DNA, the CDR3 is TGCGCCAGCAGCCAAGAAGTGGCCATGTTGAACACTGAAGCTTTCTTT.

This clonotype was seen just once. One base away lies a much larger clone, so this may be a sequencing read error. The V gene is TRBV7-9, the J gene TRBJ2-3, with 9 positions matching TRBD1. The CDR3 extends over 14 amino acids. Trimming removed 6 bases from V and 8 bases from J; junction bases left unmatched: 9. The germline V gene has CDR1 SEHNR and CDR2 FQNEAQ (reference sequence). The CDR3 region is CASRWDRADGTQYF. Here the CDR3 DNA reads TGTGCCAGCAGATGGGACAGGGCCGATGGTACGCAGTATTTT.

The V call is TRBV5-5, the J call TRBJ2-1; D gene ambiguous. The V and J ends lost 2 bases and 4 bases respectively, with 10 bases between them. This CDR3 comprises 14 residues. Germline loops: CDR1 SGHKS, CDR2 YYEKEE (reference sequence). CDR3 amino acids: CASSFVGPYNEQFF. The CDR3 DNA follows: TGTGCCAGCAGCTTCGTTGGACCTTACAATGAGCAGTTCTTC. The entire variable domain, with the rest obtained from reference TRBV5-5 and TRBJ2-1, is as follows: DAGVTQSPTHLIKTRGQQVTLRCSPISGHKSVSWYQQVLGQGPQFIFQYYEKEERGRGNFPDRFSARQFPNYSSELNVNALLLGDSALYLCASSFVGPYNEQFFGPGTRLTVL.

In its sample, this clonotype was seen many times. V is TRBV12-3 or TRBV12-4 and J is TRBJ2-3; D is unresolved. V dropped 2 bases and J dropped 7 bases, with 10 bases sitting between them. The CDR3 has 13 amino acids. CDR3 sequence: CASSLNSPNTQYF. CDR3 nucleotide sequence: TGTGCCAGCAGTTTAAACTCACCAAATACGCAGTATTTT.

This clonotype has ten or more counts. The J gene is TRBJ1-1, the V gene TRBV6-2 or TRBV6-3; D may be TRBD1 (5 bases). Trimming removed 4 bases from V and 3 bases from J, with 12 bases in between. Germline CDR1 reads MNHEY; CDR2 reads SVGEGT. CDR3 size: 14 residues. The CDR3 loop reads CASSSSMGDTEAFF. The CDR3 coding sequence is TGTGCCAGCAGTTCCTCGATGGGGGACACTGAAGCTTTCTTT.

The chain is built from TRBV20-1 and TRBJ2-7; D gene uncertain. The germline V gene has CDR1 DFQATT and CDR2 SNEGSKA (reference sequence). Trimming cost V 7 bases and J 4 bases, with 14 bases left between them. The CDR3 spans 12 residues. CDR3 sequence (DNA): TGCAGTGTTAAGTTCCGATATTACGAGCAGTACTTC. Amino acids: CSVKFRYYEQYF.

Many counts were recorded for this clonotype. V gene TRBV10-3 combines with J gene TRBJ2-7, with 13 nucleotides matching TRBD2. CDR1 ENHRY and CDR2 SYGVKD come from the germline V gene. The CDR3 runs to 15 residues. V gave up 3 bases and J gave up 3 bases; unmatched junction bases: 2. CDR3 in DNA: TGTGCCATCAGTGACGGACTAGCGGGAGACTACGAGCAGTACGTC. Amino acid sequence: CAISDGLAGDYEQYV.

This clonotype was picked up a small number of times. CDR3 DNA sequence: TGTGCCAGCAGCTTAGGGCCGCCCTACGAGCAGTACGTC. Translation gives CASSLGPPYEQYV. V is TRBV7-9 and J is TRBJ2-7, with unresolved D. The V and J ends lost 1 base and 2 bases respectively, with 6 bases between them. This CDR3 spans 13 amino acids. The germline V gene has CDR1 SEHNR and CDR2 FQNEAQ (reference sequence).

V is TRBV6-6 and J is TRBJ1-4; D gene ambiguous. This CDR3 is built from 11 residues. CDR1 and CDR2 from the germline V gene are MNHNY and SVGAGI (reference sequence). Trimming left V 6 bases short and J 8 bases short, with 7 bases between. In DNA form, the CDR3 reads TGTGCCAGCAGCCCCAGAGAAAAACTGTTTTTT. Its protein is CASSPREKLFF.

This clonotype was detected many times. This chain joins TRBV4-1 and TRBJ1-1; TRBD1 might be the D (6 bases). In germline, CDR1 is MGHRA, CDR2 YSYEKL. The V gene lost 1 base and the J gene lost 7 bases, with 7 bases spanning the gap. The CDR3 totals 12 residues. The CDR3 protein is CASSQVQGEAFF. The CDR3 nucleotides are TGCGCCAGCAGCCAAGTACAGGGTGAAGCTTTCTTT.

The chain uses TRBV7-8 and TRBJ2-2; D gene ambiguous. Germline V gene sequence: CDR1 SGHVS, CDR2 FQNEAQ. The CDR3 loop spans 13 amino acids. V was trimmed by 4 bases and J by 4 bases, leaving 7 bases between them. CDR3 loop: CASSWARTGELFF. The CDR3 DNA reads as TGTGCCAGCAGCTGGGCCCGCACCGGGGAGCTGTTTTTT.

The CDR3 loop reads CASSLVTGLAKNIQYF. The DNA of the CDR3 is TGTGCCAGCAGCTTGGTAACAGGCCTAGCCAAAAACATTCAGTACTTC. This chain links TRBV5-5 with TRBJ2-4, with D possibly TRBD1 on 5 matching bases. V gave up 0 bases and J gave up 0 bases, with 10 bases separating them. The CDR3 has 16 amino acids. Per germline, CDR1 SGHKS and CDR2 YYEKEE (reference sequence).

This rearrangement joins TRBV29-1 to TRBJ2-5, with 12 bases lining up with TRBD2. CDR1 is SQVTM, CDR2 ANQGSEA, per germline. The CDR3 is 16 residues long. Trimming removed 4 bases from V and 5 bases from J; junction bases left unmatched: 11. DNA for the CDR3: TGCAGCGTTGGGCTAGCGGGGGGGACACCCGCGGAGACCCAGTACTTC. Its protein is CSVGLAGGTPAETQYF.

In its sample, this clonotype was seen many times. The CDR3 reads CASSHNRVFGENYGYTF. The CDR3 DNA sequence: TGTGCCAGCAGCCACAACAGGGTTTTCGGGGAAAACTATGGCTACACCTTC. This chain links TRBV3-1 with TRBJ1-2; tentative D call: TRBD1 (6 bases). This CDR3 is built from 17 residues. Trimming shortened V by 3 bases and J by 2 bases, and 19 bases separated the two germline ends. Germline assignment: CDR1 LGHDT and CDR2 YNNKEL (reference sequence).